This is a list of T cell receptor beta chains from one sample in a study of response to subunit inactivated influenza vaccine. TCRdb re-derived calls from the RT-PCR reads in MiXCR, one entry per CDR3 protein. The table records 450,000 to 600,000 distinct CDR3 sequences, about 7.2% of them present only once. Material: PBMCs from blood, obtained 23 to 25 months after vaccination. Receptor source: a man aged 50-75 years who received an inactivated influenza vaccine. The CDR3 runs from the conserved cysteine through the conserved F or W. The D gene is left open where the match is weak. Expanded clones are given a class, and other clones once, few, many or no size at all.

V gene	clone size	J gene	D gene	CDR3 protein	CDR3 DNA
TRBV7-9	many	TRBJ2-3	-	CASSLGQPGTDTQYF	TGTGCCAGCAGCTTAGGTCAACCAGGCACAGATACGCAGTATTTT
TRBV5-8	few	TRBJ2-3	TRBD1	CASRNPGTGITDTQYF	TGTGCCAGCAGGAACCCCGGGACAGGTATAACAGATACGCAGTATTTT
TRBV24-1	many	TRBJ2-7	-	CATSAGLGWYF	TGTGCCACCAGTGCCGGCCTAGGGTGGTACTTC
TRBV12-3/TRBV12-4	many	TRBJ2-1	TRBD2	CASSLASGSSNEQFF	TGTGCCAGCAGTTTAGCCAGCGGGAGCTCCAATGAGCAGTTCTTC
TRBV6-1	few	TRBJ1-6	TRBD1	CASSRDSNSYNSPLHF	TGTGCCAGCAGTAGGGACAGTAACTCCTATAATTCACCCCTCCACTTT
TRBV29-1	few	TRBJ1-2	-	CSVASGTEANYGYTF	TGCAGCGTCGCATCCGGGACGGAAGCTAACTATGGCTACACCTTC
TRBV5-6	few	TRBJ2-1	-	CASSHRTANYNEQFF	TGTGCCAGCAGCCATAGGACGGCGAACTACAATGAGCAGTTCTTC
TRBV9	-	TRBJ2-1	-	CASSPHEETYNEQFF	TGTGCCAGCAGCCCCCACGAGGAAACCTACAATGAGCAGTTCTTC
TRBV11-1	many	TRBJ1-5	-	CASSLHTYGRENSNQPQHF	TGTGCCAGCAGCTTACACACTTACGGACGGGAGAATAGCAATCAGCCCCAGCATTTT
TRBV25-1	few	TRBJ2-7	TRBD2	CASSEFGGSLDEQYF	TGTGCCAGCAGTGAATTCGGGGGGTCGCTGGACGAGCAGTACTTC
TRBV20-1	many	TRBJ2-1	TRBD2	CSANPGLLSSYNEQFF	TGCAGTGCTAATCCGGGACTATTAAGCTCCTACAATGAGCAGTTCTTC
TRBV20-1	-	TRBJ2-1	-	CSAREQSGNEQFF	TGCAGTGCTAGAGAGCAGAGTGGGAATGAGCAGTTCTTC
TRBV15	-	TRBJ2-7	-	CATSGGRTYEQYF	TGTGCCACCAGCGGGGGACGCACCTACGAGCAGTACTTC
TRBV2	many	TRBJ2-5	TRBD2	CASRPTSGRETQYF	TGTGCCAGCAGACCGACTAGCGGGAGAGAGACCCAGTACTTC
TRBV10-3	-	TRBJ2-5	TRBD2	CAISESPSGRASQETQYF	TGTGCCATCAGTGAGTCGCCTAGCGGGAGGGCATCCCAAGAGACCCAGTACTTC
TRBV20-1	few	TRBJ1-1	-	CSPPGRRVGEAFF	TGCAGCCCACCCGGGAGGAGGGTCGGTGAAGCTTTCTTT
TRBV20-1	-	TRBJ2-1	-	CSARGSRDYNEQFF	TGCAGTGCTAGAGGGTCAAGGGACTACAATGAGCAGTTCTTC
TRBV27	-	TRBJ1-5	-	CASSLYSAGPQHF	TGTGCCAGCAGTTTATATTCTGCAGGGCCCCAGCATTTT
TRBV7-9	-	TRBJ2-1	TRBD2	CASSYGGGNNEQFF	TGTGCCAGCAGCTACGGCGGGGGTAACAATGAGCAGTTCTTC
TRBV28	-	TRBJ1-4	-	CASSSFGQGNEKLFF	TGTGCCAGCAGTTCCTTCGGGCAGGGGAATGAAAAACTGTTTTTT
TRBV9	few	TRBJ2-2	TRBD2	CASSGRAGEDYTGELFF	TGTGCCAGCAGCGGGCGAGCGGGGGAAGATTACACCGGGGAGCTGTTTTTT
TRBV20-1	many	TRBJ2-5	-	CSANWGEETQYF	TGCAGTGCTAATTGGGGGGAAGAGACCCAGTACTTC
TRBV5-1	few	TRBJ2-7	-	CASSQSGLGWYEQYF	TGCGCCAGCAGCCAATCTGGACTCGGTTGGTACGAGCAGTACTTC
TRBV20-1	-	TRBJ2-1	TRBD2	CSARDWTSIPQREQFF	TGCAGTGCTAGAGATTGGACTAGCATTCCTCAGCGTGAGCAGTTCTTC
TRBV6-1	few	TRBJ2-5	-	CASILPWGETQYF	TGTGCCAGCATTCTTCCCTGGGGAGAGACCCAGTACTTC
TRBV12-3/TRBV12-4	many	TRBJ1-1	-	CASSLRAKGGGGTEAFF	TGTGCCAGCAGTTTAAGGGCAAAGGGGGGAGGGGGCACTGAAGCTTTCTTT
TRBV28	-	TRBJ2-7	TRBD2	CASSFVFGLAGGPYEQYF	TGTGCCAGCAGTTTCGTCTTTGGGCTAGCGGGAGGGCCGTACGAGCAGTACTTC
TRBV7-9	-	TRBJ2-7	-	CASSLGRDSYEQYF	TGTGCCAGCAGCTTAGGGCGGGACTCCTACGAGCAGTACTTC
TRBV12-3/TRBV12-4	many	TRBJ1-3	-	CASSLGALALSGNTIYF	TGTGCCAGCAGTTTAGGCGCACTAGCTCTCTCTGGAAACACCATATATTTT
TRBV4-1	many	TRBJ2-5	-	CASSRLIKETQYF	TGCGCCAGCAGCCGCCTCATTAAAGAGACCCAGTACTTC
TRBV5-1	many	TRBJ2-1	TRBD2	CASSHGLAGGSYNEQFF	TGCGCCAGCAGCCATGGACTAGCGGGAGGTAGCTACAATGAGCAGTTCTTC